This TCR beta chain was identified in a study of blood T cell repertoires in COVID-19 (dated by TCRdb to the early 2020s). Background on the whole study: Collaborator samples came from the United States, Italy and Spain and covered acute and convalescent phases of COVID-19. The material from the prospective study consisted of cDNA or gDNA derived from T cells, B-cell-depleted T cells, or PBMCs. The dataset comprised deeply sampled blood TCRbeta repertoires from subjects exposed to, actively infected with, or recovered from COVID-19. The repertoires were released in a freely available public database meant as a resource for research on the immune response to SARS-CoV-2. The samples were drawn from the first 160 participants of the ongoing ImmuneRACE study and from under 1,500 subjects provided by 6 global collaborators. Nearly every sample came with metadata listing a de-identified subject ID, COVID-19 status, age in years and sex. HLA class I and class II types, where available, came from metadata supplied by the sample provider rather than from assay-based typing.

TCRbeta CDR3 regions were amplified from genomic DNA by means of the immunoSEQ Assay, a bias-controlled multiplex PCR. The authors processed their data as follows. The number of nucleated cells in each sample was estimated by amplification of reference gene primers within the assay. Sequence reads were collapsed and filtered to measure the absolute abundance of every unique TCRbeta CDR3 rearrangement. For each sample, productive Simpson clonality was calculated as the square root of Simpson's diversity index over productive rearrangements. The immuneACCESS repertoire file appears here via TCRdb, limited to in-frame rearrangements. These files lack a portion of the clones; in checked studies, under half of the deficit traces to unresolved V genes, and the cause of the others is not known. V and J calls and clone size follow that table, whereas D and trimming were derived from the DNA. In this sample the table shows 45,000 to 60,000 clones, around 88% of which occur a single time. The ten most abundant clones make up roughly 1.3% of the sample.

A note on this clone: This clone's antigen is unknown. No base qualities exist here, and no much larger clone lies one base off it.

V has 5 bases trimmed and J has 10 bases trimmed; junction bases matching no gene number 10. According to the germline V gene, CDR1 reads MNHEY and CDR2 reads SVGEGT. Counted from cysteine to phenylalanine, this CDR3 has 14 amino acids. The DNA shown is the 42-base CDR3, in frame from base 1. The full study reports these points: The quantity of clinical and demographic metadata differed by source and by participant and was supplied without curation.

Whole blood was collected in K2EDTA tubes by collaborating institutions according to the institutions' own protocols. For TCRbeta analysis, collaborator samples were shipped as frozen whole blood, as isolated PBMCs, or as DNA extracted from either sample type. This TCR derives from a man aged 55 to 70 with acute or convalescent COVID-19. Material: peripheral blood. The chain uses TRBV6-2 or TRBV6-3 and TRBJ2-1, with 8 junctional bases fitting TRBD2. The DNA sequence is as follows: TGTGCCAGCAGTGGACTAGCACGGTTTTCGGAGCAGTTCTTC. It translates as CASSGLARFSEQFF.